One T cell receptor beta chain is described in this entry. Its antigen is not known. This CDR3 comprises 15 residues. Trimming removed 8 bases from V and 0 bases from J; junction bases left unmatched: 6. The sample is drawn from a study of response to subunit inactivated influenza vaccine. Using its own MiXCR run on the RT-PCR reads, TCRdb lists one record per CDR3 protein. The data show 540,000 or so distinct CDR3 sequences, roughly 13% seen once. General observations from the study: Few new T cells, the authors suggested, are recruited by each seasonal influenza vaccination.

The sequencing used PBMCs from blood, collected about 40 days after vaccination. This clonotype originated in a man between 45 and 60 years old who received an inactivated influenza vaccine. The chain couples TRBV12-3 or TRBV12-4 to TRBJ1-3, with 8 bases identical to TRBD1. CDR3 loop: CASGTGSTSGNTIYF. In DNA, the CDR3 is TGTGCCAGCGGGACAGGCAGTACCTCTGGAAACACCATATATTTT.